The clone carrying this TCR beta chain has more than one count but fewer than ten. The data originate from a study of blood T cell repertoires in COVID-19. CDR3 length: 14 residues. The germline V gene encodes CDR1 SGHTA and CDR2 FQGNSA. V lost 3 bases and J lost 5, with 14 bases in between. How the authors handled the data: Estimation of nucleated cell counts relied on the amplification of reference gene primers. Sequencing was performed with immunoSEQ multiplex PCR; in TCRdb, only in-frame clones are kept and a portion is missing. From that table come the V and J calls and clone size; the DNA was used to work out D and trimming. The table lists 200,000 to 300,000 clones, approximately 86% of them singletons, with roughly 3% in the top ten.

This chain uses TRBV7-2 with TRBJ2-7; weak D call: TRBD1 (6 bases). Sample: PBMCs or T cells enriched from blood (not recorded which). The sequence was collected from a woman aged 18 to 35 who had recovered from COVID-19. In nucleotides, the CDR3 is TGTGCCAGCAGCTTGGCCGACAGGTGGAACGAGCAGTACTTC. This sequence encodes CASSLADRWNEQYF.